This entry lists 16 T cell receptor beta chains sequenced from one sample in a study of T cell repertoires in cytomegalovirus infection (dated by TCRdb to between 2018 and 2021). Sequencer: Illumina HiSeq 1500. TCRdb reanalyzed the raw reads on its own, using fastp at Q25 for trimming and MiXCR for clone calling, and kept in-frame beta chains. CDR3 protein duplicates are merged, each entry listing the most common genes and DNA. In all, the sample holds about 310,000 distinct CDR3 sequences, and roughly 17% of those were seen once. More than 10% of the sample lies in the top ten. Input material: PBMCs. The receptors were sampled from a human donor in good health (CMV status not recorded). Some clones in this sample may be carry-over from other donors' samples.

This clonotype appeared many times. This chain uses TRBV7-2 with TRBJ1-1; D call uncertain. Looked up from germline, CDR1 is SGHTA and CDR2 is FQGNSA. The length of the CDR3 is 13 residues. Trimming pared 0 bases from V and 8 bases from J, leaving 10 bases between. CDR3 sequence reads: CASSLAYTGEAFF. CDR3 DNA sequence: TGTGCCAGCAGCTTAGCGTATACTGGGGAAGCTTTCTTT.

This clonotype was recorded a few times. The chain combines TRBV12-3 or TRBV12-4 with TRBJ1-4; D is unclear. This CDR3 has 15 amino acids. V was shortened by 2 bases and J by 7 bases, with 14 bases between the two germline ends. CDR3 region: CASSLLGLEGEKLFF. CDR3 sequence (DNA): TGTGCCAGCAGTTTACTAGGGTTAGAGGGTGAAAAACTGTTTTTT.

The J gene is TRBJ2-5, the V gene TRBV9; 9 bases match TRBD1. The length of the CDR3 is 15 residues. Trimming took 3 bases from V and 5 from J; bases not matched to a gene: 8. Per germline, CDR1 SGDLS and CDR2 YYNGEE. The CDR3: CASSARATGGETQYF. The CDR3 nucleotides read TGTGCCAGCAGCGCGAGAGCGACAGGGGGGGAGACCCAGTACTTC.

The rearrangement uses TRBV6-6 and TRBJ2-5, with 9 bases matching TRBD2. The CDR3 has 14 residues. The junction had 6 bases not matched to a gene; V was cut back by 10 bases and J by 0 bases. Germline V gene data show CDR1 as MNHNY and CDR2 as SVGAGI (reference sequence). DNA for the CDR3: TGTGCCACCTTGCGGGGGGGCTACCAAGAGACCCAGTACTTC. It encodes CATLRGGYQETQYF.

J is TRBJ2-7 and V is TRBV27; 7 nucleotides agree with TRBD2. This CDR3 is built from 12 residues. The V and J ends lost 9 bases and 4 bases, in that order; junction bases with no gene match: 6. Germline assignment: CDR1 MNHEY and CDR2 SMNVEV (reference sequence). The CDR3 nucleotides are TGTGCCAGTAGCCGGCGGGGGTACGAGCAGTACTTC. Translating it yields CASSRRGYEQYF.

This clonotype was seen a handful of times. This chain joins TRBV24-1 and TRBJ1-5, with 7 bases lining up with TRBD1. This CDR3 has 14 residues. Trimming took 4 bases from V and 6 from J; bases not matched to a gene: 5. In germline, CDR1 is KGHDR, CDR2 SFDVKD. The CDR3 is CATSDRTGVQPQHF. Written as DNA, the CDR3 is TGTGCCACCAGTGACCGTACAGGGGTTCAGCCCCAGCATTTT.

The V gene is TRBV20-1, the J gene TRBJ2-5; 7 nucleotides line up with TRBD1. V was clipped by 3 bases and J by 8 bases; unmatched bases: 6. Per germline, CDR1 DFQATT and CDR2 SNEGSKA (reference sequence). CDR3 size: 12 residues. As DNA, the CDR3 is TGCAGTGCTAGTAAGGGACAGCTCACCCAGTACTTC. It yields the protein CSASKGQLTQYF.

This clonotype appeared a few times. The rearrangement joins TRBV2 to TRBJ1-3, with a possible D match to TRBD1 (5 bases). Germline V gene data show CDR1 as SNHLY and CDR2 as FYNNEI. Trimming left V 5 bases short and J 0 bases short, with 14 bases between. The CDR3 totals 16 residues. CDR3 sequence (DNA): TGTGCCAGCAGTTCGGAGGGGCCAACCTCTGGAAACACCATATATTTT. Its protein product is CASSSEGPTSGNTIYF.

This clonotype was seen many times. CDR3 amino acids: CASSLATWGQVPSYNSPLHF. The CDR3 bases are TGTGCCAGCAGTTTAGCGACGTGGGGACAGGTTCCCTCCTATAATTCACCCCTCCACTTT. The chain links TRBV12-3 or TRBV12-4 to TRBJ1-6; 8 nucleotides match TRBD1. After removal of 0 bases from V and 0 bases from J, the junction contained 10 bases not matched to a gene. This CDR3 spans 20 amino acids.

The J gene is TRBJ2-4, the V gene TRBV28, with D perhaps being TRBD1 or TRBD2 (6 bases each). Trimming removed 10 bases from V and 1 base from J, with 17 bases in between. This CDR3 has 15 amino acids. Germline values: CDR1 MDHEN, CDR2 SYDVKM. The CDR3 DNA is TGTGCCATCTCGGACAGCCGGGGGGCCAAAAACATTCAGTACTTC. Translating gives CAISDSRGAKNIQYF.

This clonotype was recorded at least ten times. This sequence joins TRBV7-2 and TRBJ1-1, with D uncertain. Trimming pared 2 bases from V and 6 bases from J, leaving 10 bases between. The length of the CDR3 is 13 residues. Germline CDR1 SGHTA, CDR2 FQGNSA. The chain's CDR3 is CASSLYDKPEAFF. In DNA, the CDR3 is TGTGCCAGCAGCTTATATGATAAACCTGAAGCTTTCTTT.

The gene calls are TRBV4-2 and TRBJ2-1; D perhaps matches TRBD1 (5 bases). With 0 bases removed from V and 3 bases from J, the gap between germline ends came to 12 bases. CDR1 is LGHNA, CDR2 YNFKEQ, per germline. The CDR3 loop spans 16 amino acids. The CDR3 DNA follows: TGTGCCAGCAGCCAAGATTTCTCTCAGGGCTACAATGAGCAGTTCTTC. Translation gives CASSQDFSQGYNEQFF.

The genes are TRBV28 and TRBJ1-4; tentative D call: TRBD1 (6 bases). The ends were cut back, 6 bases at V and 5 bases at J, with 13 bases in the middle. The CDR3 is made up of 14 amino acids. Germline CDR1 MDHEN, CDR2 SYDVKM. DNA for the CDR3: TGTGCCAGCAGGAGACGGACAGCAAATGAAAAACTGTTTTTT. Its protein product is CASRRRTANEKLFF.

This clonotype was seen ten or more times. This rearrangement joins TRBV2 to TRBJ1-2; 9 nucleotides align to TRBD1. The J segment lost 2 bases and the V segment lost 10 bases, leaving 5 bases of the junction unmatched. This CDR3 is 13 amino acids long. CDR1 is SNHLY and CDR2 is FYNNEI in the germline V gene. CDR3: CAIGTGQNYGYTF. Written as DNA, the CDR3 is TGTGCCATAGGGACAGGGCAGAACTATGGCTACACCTTC.

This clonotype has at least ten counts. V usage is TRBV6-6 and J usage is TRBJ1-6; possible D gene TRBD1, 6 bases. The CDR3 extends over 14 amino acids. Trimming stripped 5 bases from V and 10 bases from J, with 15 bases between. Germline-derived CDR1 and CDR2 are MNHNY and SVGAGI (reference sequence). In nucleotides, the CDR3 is TGTGCCAGCAGTCCACAGGGCTGGGTCTCACCCCTCCACTTT. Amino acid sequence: CASSPQGWVSPLHF.

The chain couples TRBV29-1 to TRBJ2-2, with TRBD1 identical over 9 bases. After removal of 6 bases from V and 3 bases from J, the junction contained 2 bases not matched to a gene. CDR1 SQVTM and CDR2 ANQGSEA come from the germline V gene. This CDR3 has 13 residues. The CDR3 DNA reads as TGCAGCGTCAACAGGGGGCACACCGGGGAGCTGTTTTTT. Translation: CSVNRGHTGELFF.